This entry lists 22 T cell receptor beta chains sequenced from one sample in a study of blood T cell repertoires in COVID-19 (dated by TCRdb to the early 2020s). Libraries were built with the immunoSEQ multiplex PCR assay. Not all clones reach the TCRdb copy of this immuneACCESS table, which keeps in-frame sequences only. Checked studies attribute under half of the gap to unresolved V genes and leave the rest unexplained. The sample data list roughly 200,000 clones, and around 89% of these were observed just once. In total, the top ten clones hold over 0.95% of the sample. The specimen was PBMCs or T cells enriched from blood (not recorded which). These receptors originate from a man younger than 45 who had recovered from COVID-19.

The chain couples TRBV24-1 to TRBJ2-7; 7 bases fit TRBD1. V lost 4 bases and J lost 0; bases outside the gene matches: 5. CDR3 length equals 15 residues. Germline loops: CDR1 KGHDR, CDR2 SFDVKD. As DNA, the CDR3 is TGTGCCACCAGTGACTCCCGACAGGGCTCCTACGAGCAGTACTTC. Amino acid sequence: CATSDSRQGSYEQYF.

This rearrangement joins TRBV10-3 to TRBJ1-2; D not resolved. Germline values: CDR1 ENHRY, CDR2 SYGVKD. The CDR3 spans 12 residues. Trimming removed 8 bases from V and 4 bases from J, with 11 bases in between. CDR3 residues: CAILDGLYGYTF. In DNA form, the CDR3 reads TGTGCCATCCTCGATGGACTCTATGGCTACACCTTC.

This chain connects TRBV27 to TRBJ2-7, with 12 nucleotides matching TRBD2. In germline, CDR1 is MNHEY, CDR2 SMNVEV (reference sequence). V lost 5 bases and J lost 3; bases outside the gene matches: 8. The CDR3 extends over 16 amino acids. CDR3 nucleotides: TGTGCCAGCAGTCCAGGGACTAGCGGGCCCGTCTACGAGCAGTACTTC. This translates into CASSPGTSGPVYEQYF.

The chain links TRBV7-6 to TRBJ2-2; D is possibly TRBD1 (6 bases). With 1 base removed from V and 5 bases from J, the gap between germline ends came to 11 bases. There are 15 residues in the CDR3. Germline V gene sequence: CDR1 SGHVS, CDR2 FNYEAQ. The CDR3 reads CASSLGQDPTGELFF. The CDR3 DNA reads as TGTGCCAGCAGCTTAGGACAGGACCCGACCGGGGAGCTGTTTTTT.

This sequence joins TRBV11-2 and TRBJ2-1; TRBD2 is a possible D gene (6 bases). This CDR3 contains 15 residues. Germline-derived CDR1 and CDR2 are SGHAT and FQNNGV. Trimming stripped 6 bases from V and 3 bases from J, with 15 bases between. As DNA, the CDR3 is TGTGCCAGCAGGGGGGGTTCACGGGACTACAATGAGCAGTTCTTC. Translation: CASRGGSRDYNEQFF.

For the CDR3, the DNA is TGTGCCAGCTCACAGAGCGGACCCCCTGGCCATCATGAGCAGTACTTC. This gives the protein CASSQSGPPGHHEQYF. The rearrangement joins TRBV18 to TRBJ2-7; maybe TRBD2 (5 bases). V was clipped by 4 bases and J by 7 bases, with 23 bases between them. There are 16 residues in the CDR3. Germline V gives CDR1 KGHSH, CDR2 LQKENI. The variable domain in full, completed from reference TRBV18 and TRBJ2-7, reads NAGVMQNPRHLVRRRGQEARLRCSPMKGHSHVYWYRQLPEEGLKFMVYLQKENIIDESGMPKERFSAEFPKEGPSILRIQQVVRGDSAAYFCASSQSGPPGHHEQYFGPGTRLTVT.

This CDR3 is CASSPKDQGVRLEQYF. The CDR3 coding sequence is TGTGCCAGCTCCCCTAAAGACCAGGGGGTTAGGCTCGAGCAGTACTTC. J is TRBJ2-7 and V is TRBV18; 7 bases fit TRBD1. The V gene end was trimmed by 6 bases and the J gene end by 6 bases; junction bases not matched to a gene: 17. Germline CDR1 and CDR2: KGHSH and LQKENI. This CDR3 contains 16 residues. Supplemented by reference TRBV18 and TRBJ2-7, the full variable domain reads NAGVMQNPRHLVRRRGQEARLRCSPMKGHSHVYWYRQLPEEGLKFMVYLQKENIIDESGMPKERFSAEFPKEGPSILRIQQVVRGDSAAYFCASSPKDQGVRLEQYFGPGTRLTVT.

The V gene is TRBV28, the J gene TRBJ2-7, with a possible D match to TRBD2 (7 bases). The CDR3 is made up of 19 amino acids. The V and J ends lost 4 bases and 2 bases respectively, with 27 bases between them. Germline values: CDR1 MDHEN, CDR2 SYDVKM. The CDR3 is CASSSDPRYLSGGAYEQYF. CDR3 DNA sequence: TGTGCCAGCAGTTCCGACCCAAGGTATTTGTCGGGGGGCGCCTACGAGCAGTACTTC.

The gene calls are TRBV10-3 and TRBJ2-1, with 9 bases matching TRBD2. Germline CDR1 reads ENHRY; CDR2 reads SYGVKD. The CDR3 totals 16 residues. V lost 0 bases and J lost 5; bases outside the gene matches: 5. The chain's CDR3 is CAISESWRGGNNEQFF. The CDR3 DNA is TGTGCCATCAGTGAGTCTTGGCGGGGGGGCAACAATGAGCAGTTCTTC.

The chain carries TRBV14 and TRBJ2-2, with 9 positions matching TRBD1. CDR3 length: 16 amino acids. Trimming took 1 base from V and 7 from J; bases not matched to a gene: 7. CDR1 is SGHDN and CDR2 is FVKESK in the germline V gene. This CDR3 is CASSQAGTGTVGELFF. CDR3 sequence (DNA): TGTGCCAGCAGCCAAGCCGGGACAGGGACGGTCGGGGAGCTGTTTTTT.

The chain has TRBV11-1 and TRBJ2-3; TRBD2 matches at 7 bases. The germline gives CDR1 SGHAT, CDR2 FQDESV (reference sequence). The CDR3 sequence is 14 residues long. V lost 5 bases, J lost 6 bases, and 8 bases stayed unmatched. CDR3: CASSLEGGEDTQYF. In DNA form, the CDR3 reads TGTGCCAGCAGCCTGGAGGGAGGGGAGGATACGCAGTATTTT. Full variable domain (missing parts from reference TRBV11-1 and TRBJ2-3): EAEVAQSPRYKITEKSQAVAFWCDPISGHATLYWYRQILGQGPELLVQFQDESVVDDSQLPKDRFSAERLKGVDSTLKIQPAELGDSAMYLCASSLEGGEDTQYFGPGTRLTVL.

The rearrangement joins TRBV3-1 (or the pseudogene TRBV3-2) to TRBJ1-4; 7 bases line up with TRBD1. With 2 bases clipped from V and 11 bases from J, the junction kept 8 bases outside the gene matches. The CDR3 consists of 14 residues. Germline V gene sequence: CDR1 LGHDT, CDR2 YNNKEL (reference sequence). The CDR3 DNA sequence: TGTGCCAGCAGCCAACCGGGACAGCACGCCAAACTGTTTTTT. It is translated as CASSQPGQHAKLFF.

This chain uses TRBV28 with TRBJ1-1; D is undetermined. The germline CDR1 and CDR2 sequences are MDHEN and SYDVKM. The V end lost 2 bases, the J end lost 0 bases, and 4 bases lay between the germline ends. CDR3 size: 13 residues. Here the CDR3 DNA reads TGTGCCAGCAGTTTACAGGTGAACACTGAAGCTTTCTTT. This gives the protein CASSLQVNTEAFF.

This clone came up once. The rearrangement links TRBV4-3 to TRBJ1-3; D not resolved. CDR1 LGHNA and CDR2 YSLEER come from the germline V gene. This CDR3 region has 15 residues. V was shortened by 0 bases and J by 0 bases, with 6 bases between the two germline ends. CDR3 DNA sequence: TGCGCCAGCAGCCAAGATGCGGGCTCTGGAAACACCATATATTTT. Protein product: CASSQDAGSGNTIYF.

The gene calls are TRBV21-1 and TRBJ1-5; the DNA was not compared with TRBD1, the D call given in the table. TRBV21-1 is a known pseudogene. The CDR3 is made up of 15 amino acids. Written as DNA, the CDR3 is TGTGCCAGCAGCAGAGAGGGACAGGGGTGTCAGCCCCAGCATTTT. As protein: CASSREGQGCQPQHF.

The chain recombines TRBV19 with TRBJ1-1; 12 bases align to TRBD1. V shed 8 bases, J shed 5 bases, and the junction held 3 bases outside the gene matches. The CDR3 consists of 13 residues. In germline, CDR1 is LNHDA, CDR2 SQIVND (reference sequence). DNA of the CDR3: TGTGCCAGTGGGGACAGGGGGCCAACTGAAGCTTTCTTT. It encodes CASGDRGPTEAFF.

This clone was recorded a few times. The CDR3 here is CASSSTGSHGYTF. The CDR3 bases are TGTGCCAGCAGTTCCACAGGGTCTCATGGCTACACCTTC. The chain links TRBV12-3 or TRBV12-4 to TRBJ1-2, with D maybe TRBD1 (6 bases). Trimming removed 4 bases at V and 6 bases at J, with 12 bases between. This CDR3 comprises 13 residues.

The chain links TRBV2 to TRBJ2-7, with 9 bases matching TRBD2. The CDR3 contains 15 residues. The V segment lost 6 bases and the J segment 1 base; nucleotides outside the gene matches: 7. Germline CDR1 is SNHLY and CDR2 is FYNNEI. DNA of the CDR3: TGTGCCAGCAGGGCCAGCGGGGGGCCGTCCTACGAGCAGTACTTC. Its protein is CASRASGGPSYEQYF.

The V gene is TRBV7-9, the J gene TRBJ2-2; 12 positions match TRBD1. The germline CDR1 and CDR2 sequences are SEHNR and FQNEAQ (reference sequence). The ends lost 3 bases at V and 2 bases at J; junction bases unmatched: 4. The CDR3 runs 17 residues. CDR3 sequence reads: CASSFGGTGGNTGELFF. DNA for the CDR3: TGTGCCAGCAGCTTTGGAGGGACAGGGGGCAACACCGGGGAGCTGTTTTTT.

The chain couples TRBV30 to TRBJ2-7; possible D gene TRBD2, 5 bases. The germline V and J ends were trimmed by 4 bases and 0 bases, with 10 bases remaining between them. This CDR3 has 13 residues. Germline CDR1 GTSNPN, CDR2 SVGIG (reference sequence). Here the CDR3 DNA reads TGTGCCTGGACCGGCGGGTACTCCTACGAGCAGTACTTC. It codes for CAWTGGYSYEQYF.

The chain joins TRBV10-3 to TRBJ2-1, with 10 bases matching TRBD1. CDR1 and CDR2 from the germline V gene are ENHRY and SYGVKD. The CDR3 runs 15 residues. The trim removed 0 bases at V and 7 bases at J, leaving 3 bases unmatched. For the CDR3, the DNA is TGTGCCATCAGTGAGTCCCGGGACAGGGGTAATGAGCAGTTCTTC. It yields the protein CAISESRDRGNEQFF.

The rearrangement links TRBV7-9 to TRBJ2-7, with TRBD2 as a possible D gene (5 bases). CDR1 is SEHNR and CDR2 is FQNEAQ in the germline V gene (reference sequence). The length of the CDR3 is 15 residues. Trimming stripped 1 base from V and 4 bases from J, with 14 bases between. DNA for the CDR3: TGTGCCAGCAGCTTAGGCGGTGGGGAGCTATACGAGCAGTACTTC. Amino acid sequence: CASSLGGGELYEQYF.